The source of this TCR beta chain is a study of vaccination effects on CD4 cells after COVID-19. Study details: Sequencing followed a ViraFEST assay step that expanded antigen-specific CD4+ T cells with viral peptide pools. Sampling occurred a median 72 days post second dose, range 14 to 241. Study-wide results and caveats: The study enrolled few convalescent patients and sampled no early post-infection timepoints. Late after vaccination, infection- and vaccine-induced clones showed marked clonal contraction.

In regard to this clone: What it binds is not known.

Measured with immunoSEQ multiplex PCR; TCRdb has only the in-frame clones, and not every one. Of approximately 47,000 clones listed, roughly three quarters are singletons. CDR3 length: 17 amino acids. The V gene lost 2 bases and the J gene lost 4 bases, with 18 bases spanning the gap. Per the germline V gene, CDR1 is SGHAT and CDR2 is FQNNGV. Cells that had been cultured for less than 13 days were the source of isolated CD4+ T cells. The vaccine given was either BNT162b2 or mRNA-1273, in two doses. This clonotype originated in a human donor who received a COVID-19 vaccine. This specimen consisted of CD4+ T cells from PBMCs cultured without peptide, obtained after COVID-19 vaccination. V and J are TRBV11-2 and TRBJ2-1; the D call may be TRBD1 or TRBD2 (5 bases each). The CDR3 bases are TGTGCCAGCAGCTTACACCCGGGACCGCAGCGTTACAATGAGCAGTTCTTC. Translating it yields CASSLHPGPQRYNEQFF.